These 18 T cell receptor beta chains were sequenced from one sample in a study of cytomegalovirus exposure and HLA in healthy donors. The PCR employed 60 Vbeta primers together with 13 Jbeta primers. Profiling relied on immunoSEQ multiplex PCR, and the TCRdb table lists in-frame clones only, not all of them. The data contain 60,000 to 85,000 clones, around three quarters of them seen just once; the ten biggest clones take up 3% to 3.5%. Material for sequencing was PBMCs. The receptor source for this set is a man aged 35 to 55 in good health and CMV-seronegative.

The gene calls are TRBV11-2 and TRBJ2-7, with D possibly matching TRBD1 (6 bases). Deletions cut 5 bases from V and 6 bases from J, with 26 bases between. CDR1 is SGHAT and CDR2 is FQNNGV in the germline V gene. The CDR3 runs to 17 residues. CDR3 region: CASSLLSRDTPRGEQYF. CDR3 DNA sequence: TGTGCCAGCAGCCTCCTTTCTCGGGACACCCCAAGGGGCGAGCAGTACTTC.

The chain uses TRBV11-2 and TRBJ1-1; no definite D call. The ends were cut back, 3 bases at V and 5 bases at J, with 16 bases in the middle. The CDR3 length is 15 residues. Germline values: CDR1 SGHAT, CDR2 FQNNGV. The CDR3 DNA is TGTGCCAGCAGCTTGCCCGCGGGGTGGGTAACTGAAGCTTTCTTT. The encoded protein is CASSLPAGWVTEAFF.

As concerns this clone: A junction boundary mismatches the germline segment, possibly from a read error. The chain has TRBV7-9 and TRBJ2-2; 8 positions match TRBD1. CDR3 length: 17 amino acids. The germline V gene has CDR1 SEHNR and CDR2 FQNEAQ (reference sequence). In DNA form, the CDR3 reads TGTTCCAGCGGAGGAACCCCGGGACAGGTCAACACCGGGGAGCTGTTTTTT. It is translated as CSSGGTPGQVNTGELFF. The entire variable domain, with the rest obtained from reference TRBV7-9 and TRBJ2-2, is as follows: DTGVSQNPRHKITKRGQNVTFRCDPISEHNRLYWYRQTLGQGPEFLTYFQNEAQLEKSRLLSDRFSAERPKGSFSTLEIQRTEQGDSAMYLCSSGGTPGQVNTGELFFGEGSRLTVL.

The chain is built from TRBV12-5 and TRBJ2-3, with 7 bases that match TRBD1. The CDR3 is 17 amino acids. Trimming cost V 0 bases and J 2 bases; bases outside gene matches: 8. Germline lookup yields CDR1 LGHNT and CDR2 FRNRAP. In nucleotides, the CDR3 is TGTGCTAGTGGTTTGGTAATCCGGACAGGTACCACAGATACGCAGTATTTT. Its translation: CASGLVIRTGTTDTQYF.

V gene TRBV7-9 combines with J gene TRBJ2-7, with 8 bases that match TRBD1. The CDR3 sequence is 15 residues long. CDR1 SEHNR and CDR2 FQNEAQ come from the germline V gene (reference sequence). J lost 2 bases, V lost 3 bases, and 6 bases had no gene match. Here the CDR3 DNA reads TGTGCCAGCAGCTTGCGGACAGGGAAGACCTACGAGCAGTACTTC. It is translated as CASSLRTGKTYEQYF.

The V gene is TRBV11-2, the J gene TRBJ2-5; 8 positions match TRBD1. J lost 2 bases, V lost 0 bases, and 14 bases had no gene match. The CDR3 has 19 amino acids. Looked up from germline, CDR1 is SGHAT and CDR2 is FQNNGV. The DNA of the CDR3 is TGTGCCAGCAGCTTAGATGGAGTATTGGGGACAGGTAATCAAGAGACCCAGTACTTC. Translation: CASSLDGVLGTGNQETQYF.

The V call is TRBV7-6, the J call TRBJ2-3; a weak D match, TRBD1 (6 bases). CDR3 length: 14 residues. Germline V CDR1 and CDR2: SGHVS, FNYEAQ. Trimming took 4 bases from V and 9 from J, leaving 17 bases between them. The DNA of the CDR3 is TGTGCCAGCAGCTCGGACAGCATGTGGGGAACGCAGTATTTT. It codes for CASSSDSMWGTQYF.

The J gene is TRBJ1-5, the V gene TRBV6-5; TRBD1 might be the D (5 bases). Germline V gene sequence: CDR1 MNHEY, CDR2 SVGAGI. Between the trimmed V and J ends, which lost 10 bases and 2 bases, there was a span of 9 bases. The CDR3 consists of 12 residues. CDR3 nucleotide sequence: TGTGCCACCGGGACTGGCAATCAGCCCCAGCATTTT. Protein sequence: CATGTGNQPQHF.

This chain links TRBV11-1 with TRBJ1-1, with a weak D call TRBD1 (6 bases). This CDR3 has 15 residues. Germline V lookup: CDR1 SGHAT, CDR2 FQDESV (reference sequence). V lost 5 bases to trimming and J lost 8 bases, with 21 bases between them. CDR3 nucleotides: TGTGCCAGCAGCGATTACAGGGCCCCAGCCAACGAAGCTTTCTTT. Translation gives CASSDYRAPANEAFF.

This clone has just a few counts. This chain links TRBV5-1 with TRBJ1-4; D uncertain. The CDR3 loop spans 15 amino acids. The V end lost 0 bases, the J end lost 1 base, and 7 bases lay between the germline ends. The germline V gene encodes CDR1 SGHRS and CDR2 YFSETQ. DNA for the CDR3: TGCGCCAGCAGCTTGGGGGCCCGAACTAATGAAAAACTGTTTTTT. It yields the protein CASSLGARTNEKLFF. Using reference TRBV5-1 and TRBJ1-4 for the parts outside the CDR3, the full variable domain is KAGVTQTPRYLIKTRGQQVTLSCSPISGHRSVSWYQQTPGQGLQFLFEYFSETQRNKGNFPGRFSGRQFSNSRSEMNVSTLELGDSALYLCASSLGARTNEKLFFGSGTQLSVL.

CDR3 sequence reads: CASSLGPSRGYTF. In DNA form, the CDR3 reads TGTGCCAGCAGTTTGGGGCCTTCCCGGGGCTACACCTTC. The rearrangement joins TRBV6-6 to TRBJ1-2; maybe TRBD1 (5 bases). CDR1 and CDR2 from the germline V gene are MNHNY and SVGAGI (reference sequence). The CDR3 totals 13 residues. The ends were cut back, 4 bases at V and 8 bases at J, with 14 bases in the middle.

The V gene is TRBV6-5, the J gene TRBJ1-1, with 7 bases that match TRBD1. The V gene end was trimmed by 4 bases and the J gene end by 3 bases; junction bases not matched to a gene: 8. The CDR3 length is 15 residues. Germline V gives CDR1 MNHEY, CDR2 SVGAGI. The CDR3 sequence is CASSSTGFRDTEAFF. In nucleotides, the CDR3 is TGTGCCAGCAGTTCGACAGGGTTCAGGGACACTGAAGCTTTCTTT.

The chain employs TRBV7-9 and TRBJ2-5; 9 bases match TRBD1. The CDR3 totals 15 residues. The V and J ends lost 6 bases and 5 bases, in that order; junction bases with no gene match: 10. Per the germline V gene, CDR1 is SEHNR and CDR2 is FQNEAQ (reference sequence). CDR3 DNA sequence: TGTGCCAGCAGACTCGGGACAGGGAATGAGGAGACCCAGTACTTC. Its translation: CASRLGTGNEETQYF.

The CDR3 region is CASSVTGVFTEAFF. The CDR3 DNA reads as TGTGCCAGCAGTGTGACAGGGGTTTTCACTGAAGCTTTCTTT. The chain links TRBV27 to TRBJ1-1; 8 nucleotides agree with TRBD1. J gave up 4 bases and V 5 bases, and 6 bases lay outside the gene matches. This CDR3 has 14 residues. The V gene's germline CDR1 is MNHEY and CDR2 SMNVEV (reference sequence).

This clone was detected once. Other nucleotide sequences in the sample specify the same CDR3. CDR3 region: CASSSWTVMNTEAFF. Here the CDR3 DNA reads TGTGCCAGCAGCTCGTGGACAGTCATGAACACTGAAGCTTTCTTT. The V and J genes are TRBV7-3 and TRBJ1-1; D is perhaps TRBD1 (6 bases). The CDR3 length is 15 residues. CDR1 is SGHTA, CDR2 FQGTGA, per germline. The V and J ends lost 4 bases and 0 bases respectively, with 12 bases between them.

The chain has TRBV18 and TRBJ1-2, with 7 bases matching TRBD1. V shed 3 bases, J shed 4 bases, and the junction held 8 bases outside the gene matches. The CDR3 runs to 15 residues. Germline loops: CDR1 KGHSH, CDR2 LQKENI. CDR3 DNA sequence: TGTGCCAGCTCACCTCTAGGACAGGAGTCCTATGGCTACACCTTC. The encoded protein is CASSPLGQESYGYTF.

The genes are TRBV29-1 and TRBJ2-7, with 10 bases that match TRBD1. Germline-derived CDR1 and CDR2 are SQVTM and ANQGSEA. Trimming cost V 6 bases and J 3 bases; bases outside gene matches: 11. CDR3 length: 15 amino acids. CDR3 in DNA: TGCAGCGTCCCGTCCCCCGGGACAGGGGTCTACGAGCAGTACTTC. Translating gives CSVPSPGTGVYEQYF.

The chain has TRBV5-1 and TRBJ1-3, with 9 nucleotides matching TRBD1. Germline loops: CDR1 SGHRS, CDR2 YFSETQ. The ends lost 4 bases at V and 3 bases at J; junction bases unmatched: 8. The CDR3 is made up of 16 amino acids. The CDR3 loop is CASSTVGQGSGNTIYF. CDR3 bases: TGCGCCAGCAGCACCGTGGGACAGGGTAGTGGAAACACCATATATTTT.